The present T cell receptor (beta chain) was sequenced within a study of blood T cells in healthy people across ages. Points from the study as a whole: The study found TCR beta diversity correlated strongly with naive T cell percentage. A greater number of naive CD4+ cells and higher diversity distinguished long-lived donors from aged donors.

In each sample, at least 6 million PBMCs were isolated. A second about 6 to 12 cycle PCR used barcoded and J-beta primers. All cDNA molecules were each tagged by a template-switch adaptor with 12 random nucleotides. TCRdb processed the 5' RACE reads anew with MiXCR; each CDR3 protein has one entry. The repertoire holds about 780,000 distinct CDR3 sequences, with 35% to 50% as singletons. The CDR3 spans 12 residues. Trimming removed 5 bases from V and 0 bases from J, with 5 bases in between. Germline assignment: CDR1 SQVTM and CDR2 ANQGSEA. As regards this clonotype: Its target is unknown.

V usage is TRBV29-1 and J usage is TRBJ1-5; D possibly corresponds to TRBD1 (5 bases). Material for sequencing was blood. The sequence derives from a man of 80 years or more in good health. The CDR3 reads CSVRGSNQPQHF. For the CDR3, the DNA is TGCAGCGTTAGGGGTAGCAATCAGCCCCAGCATTTT.